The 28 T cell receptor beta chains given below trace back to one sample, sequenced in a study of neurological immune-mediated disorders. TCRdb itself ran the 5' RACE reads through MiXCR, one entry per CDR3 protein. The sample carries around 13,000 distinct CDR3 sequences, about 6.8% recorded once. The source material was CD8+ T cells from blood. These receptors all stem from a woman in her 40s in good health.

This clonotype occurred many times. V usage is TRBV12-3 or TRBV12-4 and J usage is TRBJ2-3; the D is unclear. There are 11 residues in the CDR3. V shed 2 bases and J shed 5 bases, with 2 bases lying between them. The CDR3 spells CASSLLDTQYF. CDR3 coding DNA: TGTGCCAGCAGTTTATTAGATACGCAGTATTTT.

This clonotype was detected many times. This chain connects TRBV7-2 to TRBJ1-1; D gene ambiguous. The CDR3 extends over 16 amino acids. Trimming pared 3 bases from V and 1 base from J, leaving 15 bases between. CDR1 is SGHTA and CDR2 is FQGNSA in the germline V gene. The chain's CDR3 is CASSLPLDGTNTEAFF. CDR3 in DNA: TGTGCCAGCAGCTTGCCCCTAGATGGAACGAACACTGAAGCTTTCTTT.

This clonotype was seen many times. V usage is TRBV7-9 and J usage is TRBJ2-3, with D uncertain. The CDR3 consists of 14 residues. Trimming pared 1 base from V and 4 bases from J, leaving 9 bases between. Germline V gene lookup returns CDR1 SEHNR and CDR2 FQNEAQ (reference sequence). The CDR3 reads CASSLDFEADTQYF. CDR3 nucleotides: TGTGCCAGCAGCTTAGATTTTGAGGCAGATACGCAGTATTTT.

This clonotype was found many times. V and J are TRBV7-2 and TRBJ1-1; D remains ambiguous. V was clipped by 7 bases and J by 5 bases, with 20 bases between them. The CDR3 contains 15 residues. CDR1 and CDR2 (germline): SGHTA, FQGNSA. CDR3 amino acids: CASTPRTGLGTEAFF. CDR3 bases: TGTGCCAGCACCCCCCGCACGGGGTTGGGGACTGAAGCTTTCTTT.

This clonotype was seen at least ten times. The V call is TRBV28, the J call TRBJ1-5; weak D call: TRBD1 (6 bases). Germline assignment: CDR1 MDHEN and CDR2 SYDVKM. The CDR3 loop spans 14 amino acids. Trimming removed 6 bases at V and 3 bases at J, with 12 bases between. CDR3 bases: TGTGCCAGCAGCCAACAGGGAAACAATCAGCCCCAGCATTTT. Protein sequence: CASSQQGNNQPQHF. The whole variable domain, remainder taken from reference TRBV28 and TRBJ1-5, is DVKVTQSSRYLVKRTGEKVFLECVQDMDHENMFWYRQDPGLGLRLIYFSYDVKMKEKGDIPEGYSVSREKKERFSLILESASTNQTSMYLCASSQQGNNQPQHFGDGTRLSIL.

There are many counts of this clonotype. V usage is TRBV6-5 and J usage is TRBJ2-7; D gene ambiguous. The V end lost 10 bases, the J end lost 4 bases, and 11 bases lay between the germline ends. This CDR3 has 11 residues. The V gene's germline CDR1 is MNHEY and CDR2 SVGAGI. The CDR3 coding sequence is TGTGCCACAACTTTGGGGTACGAGCAGTACTTC. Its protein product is CATTLGYEQYF.

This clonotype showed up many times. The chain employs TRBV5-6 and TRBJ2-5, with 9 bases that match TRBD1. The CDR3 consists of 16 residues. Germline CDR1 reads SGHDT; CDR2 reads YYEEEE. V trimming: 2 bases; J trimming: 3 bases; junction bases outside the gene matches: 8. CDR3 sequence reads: CASSFTGGTGKETQYF. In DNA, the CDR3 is TGTGCCAGCAGCTTCACTGGCGGGACAGGGAAAGAGACCCAGTACTTC.

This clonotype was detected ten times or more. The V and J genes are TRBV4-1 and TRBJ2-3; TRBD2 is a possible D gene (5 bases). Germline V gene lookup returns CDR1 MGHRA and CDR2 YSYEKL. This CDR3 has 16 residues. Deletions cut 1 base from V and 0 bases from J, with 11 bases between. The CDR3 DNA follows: TGCGCCAGCAGCCAAGGGGAGCTCGCTAGCACAGATACGCAGTATTTT. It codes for CASSQGELASTDTQYF.

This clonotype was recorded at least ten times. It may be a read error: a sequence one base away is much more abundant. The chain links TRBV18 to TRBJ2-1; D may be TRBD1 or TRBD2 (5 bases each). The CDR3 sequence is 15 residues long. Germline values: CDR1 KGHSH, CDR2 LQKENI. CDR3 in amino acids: CTSSPGTSSYNEQFF. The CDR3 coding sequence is TGTACCAGCTCACCAGGGACGAGCTCCTACAATGAGCAGTTCTTC.

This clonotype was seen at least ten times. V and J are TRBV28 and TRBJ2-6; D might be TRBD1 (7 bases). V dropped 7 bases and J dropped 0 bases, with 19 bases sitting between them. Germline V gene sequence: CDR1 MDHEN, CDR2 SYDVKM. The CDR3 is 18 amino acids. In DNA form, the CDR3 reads TGTGCCAGCACCCTCAGGAGGGACAGAAGCTCTGGGGCCAACGTCCTGACTTTC. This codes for CASTLRRDRSSGANVLTF.

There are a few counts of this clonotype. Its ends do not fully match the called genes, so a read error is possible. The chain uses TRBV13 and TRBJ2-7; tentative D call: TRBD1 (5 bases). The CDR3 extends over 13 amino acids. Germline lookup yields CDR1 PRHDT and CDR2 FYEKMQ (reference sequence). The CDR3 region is CASSLGATYEQYF. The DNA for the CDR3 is TGTGCCAGCAGCCTAGGGGCGACCTACGAGCAGTACTTC.

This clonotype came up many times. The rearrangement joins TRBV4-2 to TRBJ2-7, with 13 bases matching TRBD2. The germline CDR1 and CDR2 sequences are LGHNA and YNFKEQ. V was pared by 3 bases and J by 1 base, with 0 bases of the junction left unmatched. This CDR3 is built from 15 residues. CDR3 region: CASSQGLAGSYEQYF. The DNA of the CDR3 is TGTGCCAGCAGCCAGGGACTAGCGGGATCCTACGAGCAGTACTTC.

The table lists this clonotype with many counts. The CDR3 is CASSRYQGVDEQFF. CDR3 sequence (DNA): TGCGCCAGCAGCCGGTACCAGGGTGTCGATGAGCAGTTCTTC. The chain couples TRBV4-1 to TRBJ2-1; TRBD1 might be the D (5 bases). The CDR3 extends over 14 amino acids. Per germline, CDR1 MGHRA and CDR2 YSYEKL. The V end lost 4 bases, the J end lost 8 bases, and 15 bases lay between the germline ends.

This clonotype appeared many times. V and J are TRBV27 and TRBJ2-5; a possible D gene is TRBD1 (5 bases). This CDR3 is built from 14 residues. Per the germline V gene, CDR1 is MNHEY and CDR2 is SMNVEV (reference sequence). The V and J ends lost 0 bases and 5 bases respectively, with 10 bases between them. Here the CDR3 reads CASSLSSGFETQYF. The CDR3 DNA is TGTGCCAGCAGTTTATCCTCAGGGTTCGAGACCCAGTACTTC.

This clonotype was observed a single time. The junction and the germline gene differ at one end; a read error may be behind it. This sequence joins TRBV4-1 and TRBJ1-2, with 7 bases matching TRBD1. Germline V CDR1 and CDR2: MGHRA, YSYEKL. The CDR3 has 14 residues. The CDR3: CASSWAGGGSGYNF. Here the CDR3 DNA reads TGCGCCAGCAGCTGGGCAGGGGGGGGCTCTGGCTACAACTTC.

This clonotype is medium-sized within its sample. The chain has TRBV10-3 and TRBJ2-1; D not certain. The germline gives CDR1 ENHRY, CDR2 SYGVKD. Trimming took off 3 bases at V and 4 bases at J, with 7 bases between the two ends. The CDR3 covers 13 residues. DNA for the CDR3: TGTGCCATCAGTGATGATGGATACAATGAGCAGTTCTTC. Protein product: CAISDDGYNEQFF.

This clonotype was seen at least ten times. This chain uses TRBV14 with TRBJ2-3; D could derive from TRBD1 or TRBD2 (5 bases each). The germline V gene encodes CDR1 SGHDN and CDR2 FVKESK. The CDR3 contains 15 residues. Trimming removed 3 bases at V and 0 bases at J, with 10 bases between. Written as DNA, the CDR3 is TGTGCCAGCAGCCATGGGGACCCTAGCACAGATACGCAGTATTTT. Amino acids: CASSHGDPSTDTQYF.

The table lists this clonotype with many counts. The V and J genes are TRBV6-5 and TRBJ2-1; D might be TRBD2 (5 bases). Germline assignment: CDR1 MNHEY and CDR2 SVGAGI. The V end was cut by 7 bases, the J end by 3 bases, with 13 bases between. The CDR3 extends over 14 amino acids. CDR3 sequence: CASTVSAGYNEQFF. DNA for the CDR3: TGTGCCAGCACGGTTAGCGCTGGCTACAATGAGCAGTTCTTC.

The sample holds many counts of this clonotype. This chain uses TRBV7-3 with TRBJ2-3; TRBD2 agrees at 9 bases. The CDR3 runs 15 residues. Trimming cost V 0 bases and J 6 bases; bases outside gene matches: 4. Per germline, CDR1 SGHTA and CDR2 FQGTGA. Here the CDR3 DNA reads TGTGCCAGCAGCTTAACCAGCGGGGGGTTGGATACGCAGTATTTT. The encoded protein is CASSLTSGGLDTQYF.

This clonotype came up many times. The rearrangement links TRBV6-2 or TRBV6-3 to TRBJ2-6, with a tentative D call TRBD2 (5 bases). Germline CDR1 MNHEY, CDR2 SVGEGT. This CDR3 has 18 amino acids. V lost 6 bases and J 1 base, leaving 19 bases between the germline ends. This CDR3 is CASRARRLGMSGANVLTF. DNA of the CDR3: TGTGCCAGCAGAGCCAGGAGGTTGGGCATGTCTGGGGCCAACGTCCTGACTTTC.

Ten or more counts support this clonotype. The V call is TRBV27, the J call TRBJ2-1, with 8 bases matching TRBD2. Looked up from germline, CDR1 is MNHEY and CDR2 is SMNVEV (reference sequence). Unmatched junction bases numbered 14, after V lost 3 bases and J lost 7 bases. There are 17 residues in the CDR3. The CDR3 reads CASSFYLSGTSQNEQFF. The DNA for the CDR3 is TGTGCCAGCAGTTTCTATCTCTCCGGGACTAGTCAGAATGAGCAGTTCTTC.

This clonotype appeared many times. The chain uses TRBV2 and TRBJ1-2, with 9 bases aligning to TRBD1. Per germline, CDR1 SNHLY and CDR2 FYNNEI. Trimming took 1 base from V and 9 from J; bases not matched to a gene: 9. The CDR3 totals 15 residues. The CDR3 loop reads CASSEGTGVKGSYTF. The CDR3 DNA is TGTGCCAGCAGTGAAGGGACAGGGGTCAAAGGGAGCTACACCTTC.

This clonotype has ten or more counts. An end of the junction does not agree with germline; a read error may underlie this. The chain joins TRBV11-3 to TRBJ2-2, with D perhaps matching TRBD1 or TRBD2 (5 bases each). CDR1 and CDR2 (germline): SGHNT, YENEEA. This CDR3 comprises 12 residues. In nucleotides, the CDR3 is TGCCCCCGGGACCCAAACACCGGGGAGCTGTTTTTT. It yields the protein CPRDPNTGELFF.

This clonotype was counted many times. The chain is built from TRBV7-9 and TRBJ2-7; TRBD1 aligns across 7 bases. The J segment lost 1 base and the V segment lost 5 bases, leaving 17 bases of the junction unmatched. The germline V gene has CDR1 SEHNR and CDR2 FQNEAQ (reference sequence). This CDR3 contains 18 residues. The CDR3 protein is CASSPRTGTTPRSYEQYF. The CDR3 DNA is TGTGCCAGCAGCCCACGGACAGGTACTACGCCCCGATCCTACGAGCAGTACTTC.

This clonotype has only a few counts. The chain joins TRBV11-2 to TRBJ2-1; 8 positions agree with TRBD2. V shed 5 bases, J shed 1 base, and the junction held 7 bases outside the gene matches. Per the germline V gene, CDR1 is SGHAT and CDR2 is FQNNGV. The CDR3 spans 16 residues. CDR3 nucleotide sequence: TGTGCCAGCAGCCCGAGCGGGAGCCCGTCCTACAATGAGCAGTTCTTC. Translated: CASSPSGSPSYNEQFF.

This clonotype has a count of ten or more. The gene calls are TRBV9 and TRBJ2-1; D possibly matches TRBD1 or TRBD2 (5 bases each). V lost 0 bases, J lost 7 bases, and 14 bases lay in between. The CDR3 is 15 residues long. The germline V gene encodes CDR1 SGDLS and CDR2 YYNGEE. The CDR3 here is CASSVGAGRGNEQFF. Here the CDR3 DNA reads TGTGCCAGCAGCGTAGGTGCAGGGCGCGGGAATGAGCAGTTCTTC. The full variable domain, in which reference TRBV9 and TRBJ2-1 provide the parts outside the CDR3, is DSGVTQTPKHLITATGQRVTLRCSPRSGDLSVYWYQQSLDQGLQFLIQYYNGEERAKGNILERFSAQQFPDLHSELNLSSLELGDSALYFCASSVGAGRGNEQFFGPGTRLTVL.

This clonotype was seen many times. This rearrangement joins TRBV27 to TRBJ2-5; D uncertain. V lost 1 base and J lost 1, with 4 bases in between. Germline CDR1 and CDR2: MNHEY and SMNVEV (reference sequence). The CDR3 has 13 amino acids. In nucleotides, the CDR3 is TGTGCCAGCAGTTTATACGGCCAAGAGACCCAGTACTTC. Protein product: CASSLYGQETQYF.

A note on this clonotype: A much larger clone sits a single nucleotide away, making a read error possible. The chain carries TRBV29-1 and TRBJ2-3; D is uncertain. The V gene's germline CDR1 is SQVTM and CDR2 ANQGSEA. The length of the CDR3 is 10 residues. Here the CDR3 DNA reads TGCAGCGTTGGTCCAGACACGCAGTATTTT. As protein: CSVGPDTQYF.